This entry is about one TCR beta chain. The antigen is not known. This record comes from a study of post-analysis software for immune sequencing data. The V gene's germline CDR1 is LNHDA and CDR2 SQIVND (reference sequence). The CDR3 is 14 amino acids. Trimming left V 3 bases short and J 5 bases short, with 14 bases between. Study results and caveats: Among about 5 TRBV segments more frequent in patients than controls were TRBV5-6, TRBV5-1 and TRBV20-1.

Tagging with unique molecular identifiers was a feature of the TCR beta cDNA libraries. TCRdb processed the PCR reads anew with MiXCR; each CDR3 protein has one entry. The sample consists of 700,000 to 900,000 distinct CDR3 sequences, 40% to 55% of them appearing once. The genes are TRBV19 and TRBJ2-7, with D tentatively TRBD1 (6 bases). This clonotype was obtained from a girl aged 5-17 years with multiple sclerosis. Sequencing used blood. The CDR3: CASSIRDNSHEQYF. The CDR3, as DNA: TGTGCCAGTAGTATCCGGGACAACAGCCACGAGCAGTACTTC.